This entry features one TCR beta chain sequence. This CDR3 contains 14 residues. Germline V gene sequence: CDR1 LNHDA, CDR2 SQIVND (reference sequence). Losses at the gene ends were 4 bases for V and 2 bases for J; bases not matched to a gene: 4. Clones were sequenced by immunoSEQ multiplex PCR, and TCRdb holds only the in-frame ones, with some missing. Seen here are over 100,000 clones, 84% observed once, and the top ten hold 3.2%. Described time point: pretreatment peripheral blood. Patients had locally advanced or metastatic urothelial carcinoma. The data were taken from a study of PD-L1 blockade in urothelial cancer. Study summary: The number of prior chemotherapy regimens per patient was 0 to 3. Counts from blood samples showed a median of roughly 140,000 T cells.

Sequences were derived from PBMCs, sampled around atezolizumab (anti-PD-L1) treatment. The clonotype comes from a man aged 45-65 years with urothelial cancer. The V gene is TRBV19, the J gene TRBJ1-1, with 7 positions matching TRBD1. CDR3 bases: TGTGCCAGTAGTACGAGACAGGGAAACACTGAAGCTTTCTTT. Its protein is CASSTRQGNTEAFF.